Listed below are T cell receptor beta chains from one sample, sequenced in a study of blood T cell repertoires in COVID-19. Sequencing was performed with immunoSEQ multiplex PCR; in TCRdb, only in-frame clones are kept and a portion is missing. The data show tens of thousands of clones, with 70% to 90% seen just once and 4.5% to 5.5% held by the top ten. Sequenced input: peripheral blood. All receptors derive from a woman older than 75 with active COVID-19. Each CDR3 is given with its conserved first and last residue. The D gene is left open where the match is weak.

v_gene: TRBV4-2; d_gene: TRBD2; CDR3aa: CASSQDSPRAGVSNEQFF
v_gene: TRBV19; d_gene: .; CDR3aa: CASSTRFNQPQHF
v_gene: TRBV6-5; d_gene: TRBD1; CDR3aa: CASSYPTGSSTGELFF
v_gene: TRBV4-1; d_gene: TRBD1; CDR3aa: CASSHAPRDRGWEGADEQYF
v_gene: TRBV4-2; d_gene: .; CDR3aa: CASSQEQIGYTF
v_gene: TRBV2; d_gene: .; CDR3aa: CASNSQGGNQPQHF
v_gene: TRBV2; d_gene: .; CDR3aa: CASGIEGAVAGELFF
v_gene: TRBV27; d_gene: .; CDR3aa: CASSLRWAGGLFF
v_gene: TRBV11-2; d_gene: TRBD2; CDR3aa: CASSSLSGRRTDTQYF
v_gene: TRBV29-1; d_gene: .; CDR3aa: CSVATSNEQFF
v_gene: TRBV29-1; d_gene: .; CDR3aa: CSVELAANYGYTF
v_gene: TRBV7-2; d_gene: .; CDR3aa: CASSLLRDINQPQHF
v_gene: TRBV5-4; d_gene: TRBD2; CDR3aa: CASSPAGGGDTGELFF
v_gene: TRBV11-2; d_gene: .; CDR3aa: CASSSGTLGEQFF
v_gene: TRBV5-5; d_gene: TRBD1; CDR3aa: CASSLTGGQPQHF
v_gene: TRBV24-1; d_gene: TRBD1; CDR3aa: CATSEGQGSSEQYF
v_gene: TRBV7-8; d_gene: TRBD2; CDR3aa: CASSRAGVYNEQFF
v_gene: TRBV7-9; d_gene: TRBD1; CDR3aa: CASSLGGGQGEVAKNIQYF
v_gene: TRBV6-6; d_gene: TRBD2; CDR3aa: CASSYGLAEYNEQFF
v_gene: TRBV5-1; d_gene: TRBD1; CDR3aa: CASSPYWDRSSGANVLTF
v_gene: TRBV15; d_gene: TRBD1; CDR3aa: CATSRSHRGDTGELFF
v_gene: TRBV7-9; d_gene: .; CDR3aa: CASSLSAVANTDTQYF
v_gene: TRBV11-1; d_gene: TRBD2; CDR3aa: CASSKTGTNNNEQFF
v_gene: TRBV7-9; d_gene: .; CDR3aa: CASSQGREGTEAFF
v_gene: TRBV6-5; d_gene: TRBD2; CDR3aa: CASSYGGVGETQYF
v_gene: TRBV6-5; d_gene: .; CDR3aa: CASSGVGGYTF
v_gene: TRBV18; d_gene: .; CDR3aa: CASFPTLGGLDTEAFF
v_gene: TRBV30; d_gene: .; CDR3aa: CAWSSAGLGGTDTQYF
v_gene: TRBV27; d_gene: .; CDR3aa: CASSLWRDTNEKLFF
v_gene: TRBV7-9; d_gene: .; CDR3aa: CASSSTYEPGVRSDTQYF
v_gene: TRBV24-1; d_gene: TRBD1; CDR3aa: CATSDSQGANYGYTF
v_gene: TRBV18; d_gene: .; CDR3aa: CASSSGVLTYNEQFF
v_gene: TRBV7-2; d_gene: .; CDR3aa: CASSRGRIGGTDTQYF
v_gene: TRBV28; d_gene: TRBD1; CDR3aa: CASRAPGQGFQTQYF
v_gene: TRBV2; d_gene: .; CDR3aa: CASSATGGLGNTIYF
v_gene: TRBV5-6; d_gene: .; CDR3aa: CASSLDGLGTDTQYF
v_gene: TRBV18; d_gene: .; CDR3aa: CASSRSGQNSPLHF
v_gene: TRBV7-9; d_gene: TRBD2; CDR3aa: CASSFSGRESEQFF
v_gene: TRBV7-2; d_gene: .; CDR3aa: CASSFSSPGGNEQYF
v_gene: TRBV4-2; d_gene: TRBD2; CDR3aa: CASSQANGGGLAQETQYF
v_gene: TRBV5-1; d_gene: .; CDR3aa: CASSLGGPSEQYF
v_gene: TRBV28; d_gene: .; CDR3aa: CASSTGDEQFF
v_gene: TRBV28; d_gene: .; CDR3aa: CASSPSTGAKNIQYF
v_gene: TRBV11-2; d_gene: TRBD2; CDR3aa: CASSTQGLASADTQYF
v_gene: TRBV7-2; d_gene: .; CDR3aa: CASSVTKSNEQFF
v_gene: TRBV7-8; d_gene: .; CDR3aa: CASSPGETQYF
v_gene: TRBV20-1; d_gene: .; CDR3aa: CSASSFPGSGNTIYF
v_gene: TRBV30; d_gene: TRBD1; CDR3aa: CAWSVRTGVSYGYTF
v_gene: TRBV9; d_gene: TRBD2; CDR3aa: CASSEPGLVNEQFF
v_gene: TRBV3-1/TRBV3-2; d_gene: TRBD1; CDR3aa: CVSSHGTGERYGYTF
v_gene: TRBV11-1; d_gene: TRBD1; CDR3aa: CASSLQGAGTGELFF